This T cell receptor (beta chain) was sequenced during a study of blood T cell repertoires in COVID-19. At the level of the study: Sites across the United States, Italy and Spain contributed samples from acute and convalescent COVID-19. Sources were T cells, B-cell-depleted T cells, or PBMCs; the material itself was cDNA or gDNA.

Per the original methods: Reference gene primer amplification gave nucleated cell count estimates. The table came from immunoSEQ multiplex PCR; TCRdb's copy has only in-frame clones and leaves some out. Clone size and the V and J calls come from that table; the DNA yielded D and trimming. Of 130,000 or so clones detected, around 88% appear once; the ten largest clones hold more than 1.5%. CDR1 is SGHKS and CDR2 is YYEKEE in the germline V gene (reference sequence). The CDR3 runs to 13 residues. Trimming stripped 1 base from V and 6 bases from J, with 10 bases between. The clonotype was recovered from a woman aged 55-70 years with acute or convalescent COVID-19. Source material: peripheral blood. This chain uses TRBV5-5 with TRBJ1-2; D unresolved. The DNA for the CDR3 is TGTGCCAGCAGCTTGTGGGGAGGCGATGGCTACACCTTC. This translates into CASSLWGGDGYTF.